Listed below are T cell receptor beta chains from one sample, sequenced in a study of T cell changes during pregnancy in multiple sclerosis. TCRdb keeps only in-frame clones here, not all; method: immunoSEQ multiplex PCR. Counted here are tens of thousands of clones, 90% to 95% occurring once; the ten biggest clones make up around 0.4%. The specimen was CD4+ T cells from peripheral blood mononuclear cells, collected in the second trimester of pregnancy. The receptor source for this set is a female donor with multiple sclerosis, enrolled in a pregnancy study. CDR3s include the opening cysteine and the closing phenylalanine or tryptophan. D genes are given only for firm matches. Clone size is given for some rows only: seen once, a few or many times, or a class if the clone is expanded.

>TRBV29-1|NA|medium-sized|TRBJ1-5
TGCAGCGTTGGACAGGACAATCAGCCCCAGCATTTT
CSVGQDNQPQHF
>TRBV6-5|NA|NA|TRBJ2-5
TGTGCCAGCACCTCGGTCCAAGAGACCCAGTACTTC
CASTSVQETQYF
>TRBV5-1|TRBD1|NA|TRBJ2-5
TGCGCCAGCAGCTTTGACCGGGACAGGGGGTCCCCCCTCCAAGAGACCCAGTACTTC
CASSFDRDRGSPLQETQYF
>TRBV11-1|NA|NA|TRBJ2-7
TGTGCCAGCAGCTTAAATCAGGGGAACTACGAGCAGTACTTC
CASSLNQGNYEQYF
>TRBV2|NA|NA|TRBJ2-7
TGTGCCAGCATCACCGGAGGGGAAATAGCCTACGAGCAGTACTTC
CASITGGEIAYEQYF
>TRBV11-3|TRBD1|NA|TRBJ1-1
TGTGCCAGCAGCTTAGAAGGACAGGTGAACACTGAAGCTTTCTTT
CASSLEGQVNTEAFF
>TRBV19|NA|once|TRBJ1-5
TGTGCCAGTAGTCCGAGTCAAGATCAGCCCCAGCATTTT
CASSPSQDQPQHF
>TRBV25-1|TRBD2|NA|TRBJ2-2
TGTGCCAGCAGTGCCCCGGGGGGGAACACCGGGGAGCTGTTTTTT
CASSAPGGNTGELFF
>TRBV27|TRBD1|NA|TRBJ1-3
TGTGCCAGCAGGGGACAGGGGGGTGGAAACACCATATATTTT
CASRGQGGGNTIYF
>TRBV14|NA|NA|TRBJ1-2
TGTGCCAGCAGCCCTTTCGGGGATCCGGCCGGCTACACCTTC
CASSPFGDPAGYTF
>TRBV30|NA|NA|TRBJ1-5
TGTGCCTGGAGTCCCCAGACCGGGCAGCCCCAGCATTTT
CAWSPQTGQPQHF
>TRBV6-5|NA|NA|TRBJ2-5
TGTGCCAGCAGCCACAATCGGAGAGAGACCCAGTACTTC
CASSHNRRETQYF
>TRBV11-3|NA|NA|TRBJ2-7
TGTGCCAGCAGCTTAGCCGGGAGTCCCTACGAGCAGTACTTC
CASSLAGSPYEQYF
>TRBV10-3|NA|NA|TRBJ1-5
TGTGCCATCAGCTGGCAGGGTAATCAGCCCCAGCATTTT
CAISWQGNQPQHF
>TRBV7-2|TRBD2|NA|TRBJ2-7
TGTGCCAGCAGCTTCGTAGCGGGGGGCTTATACGAGCAGTACTTC
CASSFVAGGLYEQYF
>TRBV7-2|NA|NA|TRBJ2-7
TGTGCCAGCAGTTACAACGGGGGGCTCAACGAGCAGTACTTC
CASSYNGGLNEQYF
>TRBV5-1|NA|NA|TRBJ2-5
TGCGCCAGCAGGGTCGGGGAAGAGACCCAGTACTTC
CASRVGEETQYF
>TRBV18|NA|NA|TRBJ2-6
TGTGCCAGCTCACCACTCACCAGCTCTGGGGCCAACGTCCTGACTTTC
CASSPLTSSGANVLTF
>TRBV7-9|NA|NA|TRBJ2-5
TGTGCCAGCAGCCGGACGGGACAAGAGACCCAGTACTTC
CASSRTGQETQYF
>TRBV19|TRBD1|NA|TRBJ1-2
TGTGCCAGTAGTGCGGACAGGGGCTTGGGCGGCTACACCTTC
CASSADRGLGGYTF
>TRBV7-8|NA|once|TRBJ2-5
TGTGCCAGCAGCTTACACCCGACTTTCGGGGAGACCCAGTACTTC
CASSLHPTFGETQYF
>TRBV19|NA|NA|TRBJ1-6
TGTGCCAGTAGTAGGATGGGGGCAGTTAGCTCCTATAATTCACCCCTCCACTTT
CASSRMGAVSSYNSPLHF
>TRBV7-9|NA|NA|TRBJ1-2
TGTGCCAGCAGACAGGGTTTTGGCTACACCTTC
CASRQGFGYTF
>TRBV5-1|NA|NA|TRBJ1-2
TGCGCCAGCAGCTTGGATGGACAGAGCTATGGCTACACCTTC
CASSLDGQSYGYTF
>TRBV5-5|TRBD1|once|TRBJ1-4
TGTGCCAGCAGCTTACAGGGGTACCTAAATGAAAAACTGTTTTTT
CASSLQGYLNEKLFF
>TRBV29-1|TRBD2|NA|TRBJ2-5
TGCAGCGCTGCCGGGACTAGCGGACAAGAGACCCAGTACTTC
CSAAGTSGQETQYF
>TRBV5-1|NA|NA|TRBJ1-3
TGCGCCAGCAGCACGGACGGGGCTGGAAACACCATATATTTT
CASSTDGAGNTIYF
>TRBV5-8|TRBD1|NA|TRBJ1-4
TGTGCCAGCAGCCTGGGACAGGGTCCTTCAACTAATGAAAAACTGTTTTTT
CASSLGQGPSTNEKLFF
>TRBV7-8|TRBD2|NA|TRBJ2-2
TGTGCCAGCAGCTTGCCAGCGGGAGGTAACACCGGGGAGCTGTTTTTT
CASSLPAGGNTGELFF
>TRBV30|NA|NA|TRBJ2-3
TGTGCCTGGAGTGAACTTTCTAGCACAGATACGCAGTATTTT
CAWSELSSTDTQYF
>TRBV2|TRBD1|NA|TRBJ1-2
TGTGCCAGCAGAGGCGGGGACAGGGGGTATGGCTACACCTTC
CASRGGDRGYGYTF
>TRBV6-5|NA|NA|TRBJ1-2
TGTGCCAGCAGTTACTCGTCGGGAAGTCCCTATGGCTACACCTTC
CASSYSSGSPYGYTF
>TRBV2|TRBD1|once|TRBJ2-1
TGTGCCAGCAGTTGGAGACAGGGGGGGTTCAATGAGCAGTTCTTC
CASSWRQGGFNEQFF
>TRBV5-4|TRBD2|NA|TRBJ2-3
TGTGCCAGCAGCTTGGGGGCTAGCGGGGGTACAGATACGCAGTATTTT
CASSLGASGGTDTQYF
>TRBV5-1|NA|NA|TRBJ1-2
TGCGCCAGCAGCGTAAATCCCTGGACAGACGGCTACACCTTC
CASSVNPWTDGYTF
>TRBV6-1|NA|NA|TRBJ1-1
TGTGCCAGCAGCCTGGGGAGGAACACTGAAGCTTTCTTT
CASSLGRNTEAFF
>TRBV6-1|NA|NA|TRBJ1-5
TGTGCCAGCAGTACTCAGGGTCCGGGGGTGCCCCAGCATTTT
CASSTQGPGVPQHF
>TRBV7-2|TRBD2|NA|TRBJ2-1
TGTGCCGGCTGGAGAGGGGAGGGTCGGAATGAGCAGTTCTTC
CAGWRGEGRNEQFF
>TRBV27|NA|NA|TRBJ2-5
TGTGCCAGCGTTCGGGTCCCTGGAGAGACCCAGTACTTC
CASVRVPGETQYF
>TRBV30|NA|NA|TRBJ1-6
TGTGCCTGGAGTCGGGAGAATTCACCCCTCCACTTT
CAWSRENSPLHF
>TRBV6-5|NA|NA|TRBJ1-2
TGTGCCAGCAGTTTGGGGCAGACTAACTATGGCTACACCTTC
CASSLGQTNYGYTF
>TRBV4-2|NA|NA|TRBJ2-5
TGTGCCAGCAGCCTACTAGGACTACCTCAAGAGACCCAGTACTTC
CASSLLGLPQETQYF
>TRBV25-1|NA|NA|TRBJ2-2
TGTGCCAGCAGCGAACCCCAGGGGGGTGGGACCGGGGAGCTGTTTTTT
CASSEPQGGGTGELFF
>TRBV10-3|NA|NA|TRBJ2-2
TGTGCCATCAGTTCCCCCAGGGGCGGCACCGGGGAGCTGTTTTTT
CAISSPRGGTGELFF